The source of this T cell receptor beta chain is a study of blood T cell repertoires in COVID-19. This CDR3 has 14 residues. Germline CDR1 LNHDA, CDR2 SQIVND (reference sequence). Deletions cut 0 bases from V and 3 bases from J, with 8 bases between. Sequenced by immunoSEQ multiplex PCR; TCRdb stores in-frame clones only, minus some. The top ten hold about 44% of the sample, which has approximately 25,000 clones, less than 85% seen once. This receptor was taken from a woman of 80 years or more with acute or convalescent COVID-19. The chain combines TRBV19 with TRBJ2-5; D is unresolved. Material: peripheral blood. The CDR3 region has the DNA TGTGCCAGTAGTATAGATCTGAGCGAAGAGACCCAGTACTTC. Its protein is CASSIDLSEETQYF.